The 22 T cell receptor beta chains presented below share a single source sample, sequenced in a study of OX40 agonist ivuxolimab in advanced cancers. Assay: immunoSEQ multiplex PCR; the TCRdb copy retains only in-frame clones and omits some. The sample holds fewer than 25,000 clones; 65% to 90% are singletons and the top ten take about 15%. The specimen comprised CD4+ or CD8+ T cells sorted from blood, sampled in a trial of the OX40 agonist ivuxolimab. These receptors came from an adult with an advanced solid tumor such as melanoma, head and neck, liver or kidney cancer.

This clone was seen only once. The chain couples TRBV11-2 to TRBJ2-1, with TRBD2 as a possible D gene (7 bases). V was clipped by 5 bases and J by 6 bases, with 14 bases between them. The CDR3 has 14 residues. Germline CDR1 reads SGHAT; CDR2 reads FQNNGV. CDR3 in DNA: TGTGCCAGCAGCCTCGGGGGGCTCACCAATGAGCAGTTCTTC. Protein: CASSLGGLTNEQFF.

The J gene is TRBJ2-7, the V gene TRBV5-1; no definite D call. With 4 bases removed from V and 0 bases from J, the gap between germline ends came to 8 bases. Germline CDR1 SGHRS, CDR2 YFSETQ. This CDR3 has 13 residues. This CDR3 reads CASSPSVSYEQYF. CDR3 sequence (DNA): TGCGCCAGCAGCCCCTCCGTCTCCTACGAGCAGTACTTC.

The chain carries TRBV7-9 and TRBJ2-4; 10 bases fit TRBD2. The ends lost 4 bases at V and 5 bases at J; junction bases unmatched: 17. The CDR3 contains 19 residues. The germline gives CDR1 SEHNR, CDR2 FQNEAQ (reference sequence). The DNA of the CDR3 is TGTGCCAGCAGCTACAGCCTCGGGCTAGCGGGAGCTGGAGAAAACATTCAGTACTTC. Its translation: CASSYSLGLAGAGENIQYF.

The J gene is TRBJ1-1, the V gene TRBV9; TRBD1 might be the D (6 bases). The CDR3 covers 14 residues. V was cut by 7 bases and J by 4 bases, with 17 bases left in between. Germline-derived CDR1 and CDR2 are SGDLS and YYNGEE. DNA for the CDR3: TGTGCCAGCGAGAGGGGGGAACGGGGCACTGAAGCTTTCTTT. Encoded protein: CASERGERGTEAFF. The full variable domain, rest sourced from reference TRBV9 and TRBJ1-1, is DSGVTQTPKHLITATGQRVTLRCSPRSGDLSVYWYQQSLDQGLQFLIQYYNGEERAKGNILERFSAQQFPDLHSELNLSSLELGDSALYFCASERGERGTEAFFGQGTRLTVV.

The CDR3, as DNA: TGTGCCAGCAGCCCCCCCCGACGGCTTGGAGGAAACACCATATATTTT. It encodes CASSPPRRLGGNTIYF. This sequence joins TRBV7-8 and TRBJ1-3, with D uncertain. The V end lost 5 bases, the J end lost 4 bases, and 18 bases lay between the germline ends. Germline CDR1 is SGHVS and CDR2 is FQNEAQ. The CDR3 contains 16 residues.

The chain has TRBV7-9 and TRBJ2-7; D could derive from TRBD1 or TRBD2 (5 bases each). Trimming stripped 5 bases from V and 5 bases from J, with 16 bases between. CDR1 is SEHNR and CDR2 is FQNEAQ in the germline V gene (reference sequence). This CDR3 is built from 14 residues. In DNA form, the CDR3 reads TGTGCCAGCAGCACGATGGGACCGCCCAACGAGCAGTACTTC. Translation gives CASSTMGPPNEQYF.

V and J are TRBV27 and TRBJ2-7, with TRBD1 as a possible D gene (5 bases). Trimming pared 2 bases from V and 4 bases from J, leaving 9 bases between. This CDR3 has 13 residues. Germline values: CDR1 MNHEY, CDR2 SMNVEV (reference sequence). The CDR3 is CASSLRTNYEQYF. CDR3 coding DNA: TGTGCCAGCAGTTTAAGGACAAATTACGAGCAGTACTTC.

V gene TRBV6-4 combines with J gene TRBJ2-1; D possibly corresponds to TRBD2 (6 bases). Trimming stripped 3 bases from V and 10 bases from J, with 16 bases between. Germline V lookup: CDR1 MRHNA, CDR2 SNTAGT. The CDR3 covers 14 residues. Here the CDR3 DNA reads TGTGCCAGCAGTGAGGCTAAATGGAGGGGAGAGCAGTTCTTC. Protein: CASSEAKWRGEQFF.

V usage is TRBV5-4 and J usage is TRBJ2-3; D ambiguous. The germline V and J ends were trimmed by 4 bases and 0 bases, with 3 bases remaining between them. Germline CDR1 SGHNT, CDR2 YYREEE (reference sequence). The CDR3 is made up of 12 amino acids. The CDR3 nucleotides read TGTGCCAGCAGCCTTAGCACAGATACGCAGTATTTT. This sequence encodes CASSLSTDTQYF.

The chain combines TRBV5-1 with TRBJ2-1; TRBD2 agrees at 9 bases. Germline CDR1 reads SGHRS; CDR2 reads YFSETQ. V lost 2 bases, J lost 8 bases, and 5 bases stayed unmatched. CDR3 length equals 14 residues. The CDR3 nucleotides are TGCGCCAGCAGCTTTAGCGGGAGAGTCGATGAGCAGTTCTTC. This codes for CASSFSGRVDEQFF.

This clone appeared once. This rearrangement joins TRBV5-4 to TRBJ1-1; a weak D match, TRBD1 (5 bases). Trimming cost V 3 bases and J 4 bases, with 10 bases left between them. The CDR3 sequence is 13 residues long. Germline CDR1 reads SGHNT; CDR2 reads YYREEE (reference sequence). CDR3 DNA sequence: TGTGCCAGCAGCTCCAATAGGGGCACTGAAGCTTTCTTT. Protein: CASSSNRGTEAFF.

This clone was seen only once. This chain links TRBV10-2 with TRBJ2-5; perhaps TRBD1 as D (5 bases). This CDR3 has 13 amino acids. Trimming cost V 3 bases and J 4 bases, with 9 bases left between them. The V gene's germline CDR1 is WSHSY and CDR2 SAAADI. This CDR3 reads CASSDRVRETQYF. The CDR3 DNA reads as TGCGCCAGCAGTGACAGGGTACGAGAGACCCAGTACTTC.

The CDR3 spells CASSVGGYGEQYF. The CDR3 region has the DNA TGTGCCAGCAGCGTCGGGGGCTACGGCGAGCAGTACTTC. The chain carries TRBV9 and TRBJ2-7; D possibly matches TRBD1 or TRBD2 (6 bases each). V shed 2 bases and J shed 6 bases, with 12 bases lying between them. This CDR3 spans 13 amino acids. The germline V gene encodes CDR1 SGDLS and CDR2 YYNGEE.

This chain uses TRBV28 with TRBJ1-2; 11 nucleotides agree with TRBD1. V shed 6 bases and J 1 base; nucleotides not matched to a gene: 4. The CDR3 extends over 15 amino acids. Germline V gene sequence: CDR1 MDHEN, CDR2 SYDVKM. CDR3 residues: CASSQGQGVNYGYTF. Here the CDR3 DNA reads TGTGCCAGCAGCCAGGGACAGGGGGTTAACTATGGCTACACCTTC.

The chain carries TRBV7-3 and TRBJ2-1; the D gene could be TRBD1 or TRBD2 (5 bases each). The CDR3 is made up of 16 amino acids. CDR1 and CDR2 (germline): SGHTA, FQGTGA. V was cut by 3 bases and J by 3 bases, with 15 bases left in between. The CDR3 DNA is TGTGCCAGCAGCTTCTCCGGGACCCTCGACTACAATGAGCAGTTCTTC. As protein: CASSFSGTLDYNEQFF.

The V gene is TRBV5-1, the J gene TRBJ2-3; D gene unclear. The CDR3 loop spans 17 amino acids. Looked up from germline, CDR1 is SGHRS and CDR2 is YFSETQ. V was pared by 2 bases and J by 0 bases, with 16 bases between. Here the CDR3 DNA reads TGCGCCAGCAGCTTTCCCGGTGGGGTAGTCAGCACAGATACGCAGTATTTT. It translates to CASSFPGGVVSTDTQYF.

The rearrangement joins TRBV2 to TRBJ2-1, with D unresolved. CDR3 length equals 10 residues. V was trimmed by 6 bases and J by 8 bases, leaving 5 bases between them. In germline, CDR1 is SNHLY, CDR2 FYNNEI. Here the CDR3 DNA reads TGTGCCAGCAGGACCCATGAGCAGTTCTTC. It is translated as CASRTHEQFF.

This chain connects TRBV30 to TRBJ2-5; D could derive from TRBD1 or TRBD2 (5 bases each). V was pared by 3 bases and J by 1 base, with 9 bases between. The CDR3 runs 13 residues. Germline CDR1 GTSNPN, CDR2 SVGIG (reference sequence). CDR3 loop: CAWSPGTQETQYF. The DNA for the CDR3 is TGTGCCTGGAGCCCAGGGACCCAAGAGACCCAGTACTTC. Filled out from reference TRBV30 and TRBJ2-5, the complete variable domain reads SQTIHQWPATLVQPVGSPLSLECTVEGTSNPNLYWYRQAAGRGLQLLFYSVGIGQISSEVPQNLSASRPQDRQFILSSKKLLLSDSGFYLCAWSPGTQETQYFGPGTRLLVL.

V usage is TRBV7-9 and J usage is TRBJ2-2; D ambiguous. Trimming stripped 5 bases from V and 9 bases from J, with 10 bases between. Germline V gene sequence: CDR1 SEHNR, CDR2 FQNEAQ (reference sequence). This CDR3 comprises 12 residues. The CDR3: CASSPGHRELFF. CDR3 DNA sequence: TGTGCCAGCAGCCCTGGCCACCGGGAGCTGTTTTTT.

The CDR3 DNA sequence: TGTGCCAGTAGCCTAGGGACGGGCACAGATACGCAGTATTTT. It is translated as CASSLGTGTDTQYF. The chain carries TRBV19 and TRBJ2-3, with D possibly being TRBD1 or TRBD2 (5 bases each). The CDR3 consists of 14 residues. V shed 6 bases and J shed 1 base, with 11 bases lying between them. Per the germline V gene, CDR1 is LNHDA and CDR2 is SQIVND (reference sequence).

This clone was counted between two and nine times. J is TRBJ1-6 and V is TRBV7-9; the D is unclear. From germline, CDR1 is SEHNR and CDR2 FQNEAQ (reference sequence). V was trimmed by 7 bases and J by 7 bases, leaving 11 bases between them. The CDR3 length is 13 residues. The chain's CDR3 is CASTGSGNSPLHF. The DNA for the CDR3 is TGTGCCAGCACTGGGTCGGGAAATTCACCCCTCCACTTT.

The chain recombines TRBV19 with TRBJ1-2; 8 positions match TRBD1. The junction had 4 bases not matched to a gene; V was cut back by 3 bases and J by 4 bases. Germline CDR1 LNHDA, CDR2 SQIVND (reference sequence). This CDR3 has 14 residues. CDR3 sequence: CASSINTGGYGYTF. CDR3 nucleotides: TGTGCCAGTAGTATTAACACAGGGGGCTATGGCTACACCTTC.